This T cell receptor beta chain was obtained from a study of blood T cell repertoires in COVID-19. Across the study: Researchers got acute and convalescent COVID-19 samples from the United States, Italy and Spain. PBMCs, B-cell-depleted T cells, or T cells provided the cDNA or gDNA that made up the material.

Source study methods: Amplification with reference gene primers provided the estimates of nucleated cell counts. TCRdb's copy holds only in-frame clones and misses some; the assay was immunoSEQ multiplex PCR. The V and J calls and clone size were taken over from that table, and D and trimming were inferred from the DNA. This sample has 120,000 to 150,000 clones, with around nine tenths found just once. V lost 3 bases, J lost 0 bases, and 8 bases lay in between. Germline CDR1 SNHLY, CDR2 FYNNEI. The CDR3 loop spans 15 amino acids. The TCR originated in a human donor in a cohort sampled during active COVID-19. The rearrangement joins TRBV2 to TRBJ1-4; D unresolved. Sequenced material: peripheral blood. The CDR3 DNA is TGTGCCAGCAGTGAGCGGCAGCCAACTAATGAAAAACTGTTTTTT. Translation: CASSERQPTNEKLFF.